The 2 T cell receptor beta chains given below trace back to one sample, sequenced in a study of T cell clones after liver transplantation. Measured with immunoSEQ multiplex PCR; TCRdb has only the in-frame clones, and not every one. The table includes about 58,000 clones, about 73% detected once. Here the sequenced sample was CD4+ T cells from blood, taken at the roughly 15-month timepoint. All receptors derive from a human patient who received a liver transplant. Some T cells could come from the graft donor.

DNA of the CDR3: TGTGCCAGCTCACCAGATGCGGCGGGAAACACCATATATTTT. This gives the protein CASSPDAAGNTIYF. The chain couples TRBV18 to TRBJ1-3, with unresolved D. V lost 2 bases and J 4 bases, leaving 9 bases between the germline ends. The CDR3 extends over 14 amino acids. Germline V CDR1 and CDR2: KGHSH, LQKENI. The whole variable domain, remainder taken from reference TRBV18 and TRBJ1-3, is NAGVMQNPRHLVRRRGQEARLRCSPMKGHSHVYWYRQLPEEGLKFMVYLQKENIIDESGMPKERFSAEFPKEGPSILRIQQVVRGDSAAYFCASSPDAAGNTIYFGEGSWLTVV.

The gene calls are TRBV15 and TRBJ2-2; 8 nucleotides match TRBD1. The junction had 0 bases not matched to a gene; V was cut back by 3 bases and J by 0 bases. CDR1 is LNHNV, CDR2 YYDKDF, per germline (reference sequence). The CDR3 is 15 amino acids. In DNA form, the CDR3 reads TGTGCCACCAGCAGGGGACAGGCGAACACCGGGGAGCTGTTTTTT. Translation gives CATSRGQANTGELFF.